One sample yielded the 7 T cell receptor beta chains listed below, sequenced in a study of control samples from healthy donors and cancer patients. The assay was immunoSEQ multiplex PCR, and TCRdb's table has in-frame clones only and misses some. The sample lists just under 75,000 clones; less than 90% were seen once. Sequenced sample: blood. Receptor source: a woman aged 50 to 65 in good health.

The sample holds a few counts of this clone. The chain uses TRBV5-1 and TRBJ2-5; tentatively, D is TRBD2 (5 bases). Trimming left V 0 bases short and J 2 bases short, with 11 bases between. This CDR3 has 15 residues. The germline CDR1 and CDR2 sequences are SGHRS and YFSETQ. As DNA, the CDR3 is TGCGCCAGCAGCTTGGTCGCTAGCAGACAAGAGACCCAGTACTTC. It codes for CASSLVASRQETQYF.

Comment on this clone: At the DNA level, this CDR3 is encoded by other sequences in the same sample as well. V and J are TRBV19 and TRBJ1-1, with D unclear. The V gene's germline CDR1 is LNHDA and CDR2 SQIVND (reference sequence). This CDR3 has 13 amino acids. V was clipped by 6 bases and J by 6 bases, with 14 bases between them. The CDR3 protein is CASSSHHNAEAFF. The CDR3 coding sequence is TGTGCCAGTAGCAGTCATCACAACGCTGAAGCTTTCTTT.

The chain uses TRBV29-1 and TRBJ1-2, with 9 positions matching TRBD1. CDR1 is SQVTM and CDR2 is ANQGSEA in the germline V gene. Unmatched junction bases numbered 10, after V lost 4 bases and J lost 4 bases. The CDR3 extends over 15 amino acids. CDR3 protein: CSVGAEGQGLYGYTF. DNA for the CDR3: TGCAGCGTTGGTGCGGAGGGACAGGGCCTCTATGGCTACACCTTC.

This rearrangement joins TRBV14 to TRBJ1-1; D is undetermined. V lost 0 bases and J 3 bases, leaving 23 bases between the germline ends. Germline V gene data show CDR1 as SGHDN and CDR2 as FVKESK. The length of the CDR3 is 19 residues. DNA of the CDR3: TGTGCCAGCAGCCAAGAAGCAAAGTTTAAAGTCAGGATTGACACTGAAGCTTTCTTT. Translation gives CASSQEAKFKVRIDTEAFF.

The CDR3 loop reads CASSLTPGLAGGGRDNEQFF. CDR3 DNA sequence: TGCGCCAGCAGCCTTACTCCGGGACTAGCGGGAGGGGGACGGGACAATGAGCAGTTCTTC. V gene TRBV4-1 combines with J gene TRBJ2-1; 16 bases are a match to TRBD2. Germline assignment: CDR1 MGHRA and CDR2 YSYEKL. V trimming: 4 bases; J trimming: 5 bases; junction bases outside the gene matches: 14. The CDR3 loop spans 20 amino acids.

This chain uses TRBV19 with TRBJ2-2; the match to TRBD2 covers 7 bases. Trimming removed 3 bases from V and 6 bases from J; junction bases left unmatched: 4. This CDR3 is built from 14 residues. The germline V gene encodes CDR1 LNHDA and CDR2 SQIVND (reference sequence). The CDR3 DNA follows: TGTGCCAGTAGTATTGGCGGGAGTTCCGGGGAGCTGTTTTTT. Translated, it gives CASSIGGSSGELFF.

The chain combines TRBV10-2 with TRBJ2-3, with 13 bases that match TRBD2. The CDR3 loop spans 18 amino acids. From germline, CDR1 is WSHSY and CDR2 SAAADI. The V segment lost 6 bases and the J segment 2 bases; nucleotides outside the gene matches: 11. CDR3 residues: CASRGLAGVGRPTDTQYF. The CDR3 nucleotides read TGCGCCAGCAGAGGACTAGCGGGGGTTGGAAGGCCCACAGATACGCAGTATTTT.